This T cell receptor beta chain was captured by sequencing in a study of graft-versus-host responses after intestinal transplantation. General study points: Allografts of one patient group, those with graft-donor T cell macrochimerism, had high graft-versus-host to host-versus-graft clonal ratios.

With respect to this clone: Its target is not known.

The assay was immunoSEQ multiplex PCR, and TCRdb's table has in-frame clones only and misses some. The sample has tens of thousands of clones; 60% to 85% are singletons. CDR1 and CDR2 (germline): SGHVS, FNYEAQ. V lost 5 bases to trimming and J lost 6 bases; unmatched junction nucleotides: 6. CDR3 length: 14 residues. Graft specimens yielded both intraepithelial and lamina propria lymphocytes. Sequenced here: ileum tissue, sampled 98 days after intestinal transplantation. This sequence originates from a human patient who received an intestinal transplant, so some T cells may come from the graft donor. The chain recombines TRBV7-6 with TRBJ2-3; TRBD2 matches 9 bases. The CDR3 loop reads CASSGLAPEDTQYF. The CDR3, as DNA: TGTGCCAGCAGCGGACTAGCGCCTGAGGATACGCAGTATTTT.